This TCR beta chain is drawn from a study of Ad26.COV2.S vaccination and SARS-CoV-2 variants. Sequencing was performed with immunoSEQ multiplex PCR; in TCRdb, only in-frame clones are kept and a portion is missing. The repertoire has about 680,000 clones, around 90% of them found once; the top ten carry 1.5%. Trimming left V 7 bases short and J 0 bases short, with 12 bases between. Germline assignment: CDR1 LNHDA and CDR2 SQIVND (reference sequence). The CDR3 extends over 14 amino acids. As to this clone: Its specificity is not known.

Regarding the study as a whole: Across vaccine and placebo recipients, the breadth of non-spike TCRs was similar. Analytic work on TCR breadth and depth might have understated the full extent of total T cell responses.

Specified treatment: 19 received Ad26.COV2.S at low or high dose, single or two shots; about 5 received placebo; per-sample allocation not given. Vaccine and placebo recipients were sampled on day 63 after the first injection. This sequence originates from a person aged 18-65 years who received the Ad26.COV2.S COVID-19 vaccine or a placebo. This chain links TRBV19 with TRBJ1-1; tentatively, D is TRBD1 (5 bases). The source was peripheral blood, collected in a trial of Ad26.COV2.S vaccine versus placebo. DNA of the CDR3: TGTGCCAGTATTCCGACAGCCATGAACACTGAAGCTTTCTTT. As protein: CASIPTAMNTEAFF.